This T cell receptor (beta chain) was captured by sequencing in a study of blood T cell repertoires in COVID-19. This clone was seen once. Recruited during active infection, patients (from Seattle) were subsequently followed longitudinally. J lost 8 bases, V lost 8 bases, and 9 bases had no gene match. CDR3 length equals 13 residues. CDR1 is MNHEY, CDR2 SMNVEV, per germline (reference sequence). In the source study's methods: Cell counts per sample came from amplifying reference gene primers. Clones were read by immunoSEQ multiplex PCR, and TCRdb kept only the in-frame ones, dropping some. V and J calls and clone size come straight from that table; D and trimming were deduced from the DNA. The repertoire holds about 320,000 clones, with roughly nine tenths as singletons.

The sequenced sample consisted of peripheral blood. V and J are TRBV27 and TRBJ2-1; 7 bases agree with TRBD2. This receptor was identified in a woman in her twenties or thirties with COVID-19, enrolled during active disease. DNA of the CDR3: TGTGCCAGCGGCTCACTAGCGATGGATGAGCAGTTCTTC. It yields the protein CASGSLAMDEQFF.